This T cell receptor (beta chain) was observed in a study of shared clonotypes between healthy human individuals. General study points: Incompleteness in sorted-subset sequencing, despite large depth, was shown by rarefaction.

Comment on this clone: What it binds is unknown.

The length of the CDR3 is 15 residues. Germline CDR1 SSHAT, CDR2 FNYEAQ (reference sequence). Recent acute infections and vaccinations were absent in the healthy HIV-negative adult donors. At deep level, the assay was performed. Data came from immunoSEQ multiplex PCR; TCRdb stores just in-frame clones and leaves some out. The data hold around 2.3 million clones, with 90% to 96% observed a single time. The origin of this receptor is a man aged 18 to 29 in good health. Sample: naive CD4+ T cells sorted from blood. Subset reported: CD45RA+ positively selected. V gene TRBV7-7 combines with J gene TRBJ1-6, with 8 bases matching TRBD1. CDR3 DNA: TGTGCTAACCTATTACAGGGGGTGAATAATTCACCCCTCCACTTT. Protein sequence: CANLLQGVNNSPLHF.